This T cell receptor beta chain was observed in a study of CD8 T cells in ankylosing spondylitis. This clonotype was detected only a few times. Each CDR3 protein gets one entry after TCRdb re-called the 5' RACE reads with MiXCR. The repertoire holds 200,000 or so distinct CDR3 sequences, with 10% to 15% as singletons. The sequence was obtained from a female donor with ankylosing spondylitis or in good health (not recorded which). Sequences were obtained from blood, either unsorted or a sorted T cell fraction (not recorded which).

The CDR3: CAWSDFPGGSNQPQHF. The CDR3 region has the DNA TGTGCCTGGAGTGACTTTCCTGGGGGGAGCAATCAGCCCCAGCATTTT. The chain has TRBV30 and TRBJ1-5, with D perhaps TRBD1 (5 bases). The CDR3 length is 16 residues. With 1 base removed from V and 1 base from J, the gap between germline ends came to 14 bases. The germline V gene has CDR1 GTSNPN and CDR2 SVGIG (reference sequence).